This TCR beta chain was recorded in a study of blood T cell repertoires in COVID-19. Study summary: Samples of COVID-19 (acute and convalescent) were obtained from the United States, Italy and Spain. T cells, B-cell-depleted T cells, or PBMCs supplied cDNA or gDNA.

Deletions cut 0 bases from V and 8 bases from J, with 19 bases between. This CDR3 has 16 amino acids. CDR1 and CDR2 from the germline V gene are MNHEY and SVGEGT. In the original workflow: It was from reference gene primer amplification that nucleated cell counts were estimated. The assay was immunoSEQ multiplex PCR, and TCRdb's table has in-frame clones only and misses some. V and J calls and clone size are as listed in that table; D and trimming were resolved from the DNA. The table shows roughly 230,000 clones, with 80% to 85% occurring only once. This clone was counted only a few times. The rearrangement links TRBV6-2 or TRBV6-3 to TRBJ1-2; possibly TRBD1 for D (6 bases). The sequenced sample was peripheral blood. This sequence was found in a man in his fifties or sixties with active or convalescent COVID-19. CDR3 nucleotide sequence: TGTGCCAGCAGTTACTCGCCTACAGGGTCTCATTTGGGCTACACCTTC. Its translation: CASSYSPTGSHLGYTF.